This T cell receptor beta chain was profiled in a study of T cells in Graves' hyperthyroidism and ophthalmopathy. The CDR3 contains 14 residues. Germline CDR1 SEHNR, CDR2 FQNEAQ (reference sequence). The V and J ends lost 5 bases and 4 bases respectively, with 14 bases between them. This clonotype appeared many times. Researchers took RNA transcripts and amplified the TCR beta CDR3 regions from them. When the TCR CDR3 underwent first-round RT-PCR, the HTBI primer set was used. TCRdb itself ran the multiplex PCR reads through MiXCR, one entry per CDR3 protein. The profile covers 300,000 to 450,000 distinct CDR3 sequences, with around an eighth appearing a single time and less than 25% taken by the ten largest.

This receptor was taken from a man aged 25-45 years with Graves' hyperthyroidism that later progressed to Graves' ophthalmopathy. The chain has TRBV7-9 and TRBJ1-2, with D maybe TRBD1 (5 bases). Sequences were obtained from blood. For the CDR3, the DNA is TGTGCCAGCAGCCATGATCGGGACGGCTATGGCTACACCTTC. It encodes CASSHDRDGYGYTF. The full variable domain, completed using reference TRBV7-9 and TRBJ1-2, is DTGVSQNPRHKITKRGQNVTFRCDPISEHNRLYWYRQTLGQGPEFLTYFQNEAQLEKSRLLSDRFSAERPKGSFSTLEIQRTEQGDSAMYLCASSHDRDGYGYTFGSGTRLTVV.